Listed here is a single T cell receptor beta chain. The target antigen is unknown. Vbeta (60) and Jbeta (13) primers were used in the PCR. Original processing notes: Per a later analysis, the number of unique TCR beta chains was some 82 million, of which around 10 million were shared. TCRdb keeps only in-frame clones here, not all; method: immunoSEQ multiplex PCR. The V and J calls and clone size come from that table; D and trimming were worked out from the DNA. The data show about 120,000 clones, roughly 76% seen once. The sample comes from a study of cytomegalovirus exposure and HLA in healthy donors. Study-level results: Researchers counted 180 or so TCR beta chains as cytomegalovirus-associated.

From germline, CDR1 is MNHEY and CDR2 SVGAGI. V was cut by 2 bases and J by 5 bases, with 10 bases left in between. This CDR3 is built from 15 residues. The receptor was isolated from a middle-aged woman in good health and CMV-seropositive. The material sequenced was PBMCs. V usage is TRBV6-5 and J usage is TRBJ1-6; D uncertain. The chain's CDR3 is CASSYHSQDNSPLHF. The CDR3 nucleotides read TGTGCCAGCAGTTACCACAGCCAAGATAATTCACCCCTCCACTTT.